A single sample gave rise to the 3 T cell receptor beta chains below, sequenced in a study of blood T cell repertoires in COVID-19. Sequenced by immunoSEQ multiplex PCR; TCRdb stores in-frame clones only, minus some. The sample consists of about 500,000 clones, roughly 87% of them appearing once. The sample taken for sequencing was PBMCs or T cells enriched from blood (not recorded which). The receptors shown here come from a woman between 18 and 29 years old who had recovered from COVID-19.

The CDR3 region is CASSTFDGTGRGYTF. CDR3 nucleotide sequence: TGTGCCAGTAGTACCTTTGACGGGACAGGGCGCGGCTACACCTTC. The J gene is TRBJ1-2, the V gene TRBV19; 9 bases line up with TRBD1. Trimming at V came to 4 bases and at J to 8 bases, leaving 11 bases not matched to a gene. Germline V gene sequence: CDR1 LNHDA, CDR2 SQIVND (reference sequence). There are 15 residues in the CDR3.

The chain employs TRBV19 and TRBJ1-3, with D possibly TRBD1 on 6 matching bases. The CDR3 consists of 15 residues. The V gene lost 9 bases and the J gene lost 2 bases, with 17 bases spanning the gap. The germline gives CDR1 LNHDA, CDR2 SQIVND (reference sequence). CDR3 region: CASSGGRVTGNTIYF. For the CDR3, the DNA is TGTGCCAGCTCGGGGGGCAGGGTGACTGGAAACACCATATATTTT.

A single count supports this clone. This chain joins TRBV7-8 and TRBJ2-3; 9 positions agree with TRBD2. The CDR3 extends over 15 amino acids. Germline CDR1 SGHVS, CDR2 FQNEAQ. With 7 bases clipped from V and 2 bases from J, the junction kept 7 bases outside the gene matches. Here the CDR3 reads CASTLSGGPTDTQYF. The CDR3 nucleotides read TGTGCCAGCACCCTTAGCGGGGGACCCACAGATACGCAGTATTTT. Using reference TRBV7-8 and TRBJ2-3 for the parts outside the CDR3, the full variable domain is GAGVSQSPRYKVAKRGQDVALRCDPISGHVSLFWYQQALGQGPEFLTYFQNEAQLDKSGLPSDRFFAERPEGSVSTLKIQRTQQEDSAVYLCASTLSGGPTDTQYFGPGTRLTVL.